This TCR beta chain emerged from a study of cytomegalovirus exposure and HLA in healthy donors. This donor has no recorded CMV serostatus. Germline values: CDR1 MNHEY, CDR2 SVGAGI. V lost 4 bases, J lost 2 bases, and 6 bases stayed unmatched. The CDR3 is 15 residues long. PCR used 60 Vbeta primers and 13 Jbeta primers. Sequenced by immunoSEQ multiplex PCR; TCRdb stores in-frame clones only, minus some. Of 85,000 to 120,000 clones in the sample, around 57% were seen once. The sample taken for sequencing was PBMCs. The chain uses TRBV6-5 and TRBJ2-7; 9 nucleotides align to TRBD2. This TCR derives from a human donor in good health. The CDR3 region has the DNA TGTGCCAGCAGTTCGGCGGGAGGGGGTACCTACGAGCAGTACTTC. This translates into CASSSAGGGTYEQYF.